Below are 11 T cell receptor beta chains sequenced from a single sample in a study of identical twins. TCRdb processed the 5' RACE reads anew with MiXCR; each CDR3 protein has one entry. Counted here are some 570,000 distinct CDR3 sequences, 20% to 25% occurring once; the ten biggest clones make up 0.48%. These data also featured in a second study, about yellow fever vaccine responses in identical twins.

Sequencing input: CD4+ T cells sorted from blood. These receptors were obtained from a woman between 18 and 30 years old in good health.

This clonotype has only a few counts. The chain is built from TRBV6-1 and TRBJ2-2, with no clear D. V was pared by 8 bases and J by 0 bases, with 16 bases between. Germline V gene data show CDR1 as MNHNS and CDR2 as SASEGT. CDR3 length: 16 residues. CDR3 sequence reads: CASLTLDRPNTGELFF. The CDR3 DNA reads TGTGCCAGCTTGACCCTTGACCGTCCGAACACCGGGGAGCTGTTTTTT.

The DNA of the CDR3 is TGTGCCAGCAGTGGATCCACTGTCGAGCAGTACGTC. This codes for CASSGSTVEQYV. The rearrangement uses TRBV6-1 and TRBJ2-7, with D unclear. V was pared by 4 bases and J by 6 bases, with 10 bases between. The CDR3 has 12 amino acids. Germline CDR1 MNHNS, CDR2 SASEGT.

A few counts support this clonotype. V is TRBV12-3 or TRBV12-4 and J is TRBJ2-1; 8 bases align to TRBD2. Trimming took 6 bases from V and 0 from J; bases not matched to a gene: 13. The CDR3 covers 18 residues. The CDR3 protein is CASSSRIQTSVSYNEQFF. The CDR3 coding sequence is TGTGCCAGCAGCTCCCGAATACAGACTAGCGTCTCCTACAATGAGCAGTTCTTC.

V and J are TRBV3-1 and TRBJ1-1, with 9 bases aligning to TRBD1. The CDR3 is 14 amino acids. V was clipped by 0 bases and J by 10 bases; unmatched bases: 6. Germline CDR1 LGHDT, CDR2 YNNKEL (reference sequence). For the CDR3, the DNA is TGTGCCAGCAGCCAAGACCGGGACAGGGCGAGAGCTTTCTTT. This translates into CASSQDRDRARAFF.

The J gene is TRBJ2-7, the V gene TRBV5-7; D possibly matches TRBD1 or TRBD2 (5 bases each). TRBV5-7 is recorded as an ORF, its role being uncertain. The germline V and J ends were trimmed by 2 bases and 0 bases, with 15 bases remaining between them. The CDR3 is 16 residues long. In DNA form, the CDR3 reads TGTGCCAGCAGCTTCCCCCTGAGGGGCAGCTCCTACGAGCAGTACTTC. Amino acid sequence: CASSFPLRGSSYEQYF.

The rearrangement links TRBV5-1 to TRBJ2-3; D gene ambiguous. Germline CDR1 is SGHRS and CDR2 is YFSETQ. V was pared by 4 bases and J by 4 bases, with 10 bases between. CDR3 length: 13 residues. CDR3 loop: CASSLDNPDTQYF. The CDR3 nucleotides are TGCGCCAGCAGCCTTGACAACCCAGATACGCAGTATTTT.

The chain joins TRBV7-3 to TRBJ2-1, with TRBD1 identical over 8 bases. Trimming at V came to 4 bases and at J to 6 bases, leaving 11 bases not matched to a gene. The germline CDR1 and CDR2 sequences are SGHTA and FQGTGA. This CDR3 is 16 amino acids long. The CDR3 sequence is CASSSRLAGTGNEQFF. The CDR3 DNA follows: TGTGCCAGCAGCTCCCGGTTAGCAGGGACAGGCAATGAGCAGTTCTTC.

This clonotype occurred a few times. The chain joins TRBV12-3 or TRBV12-4 to TRBJ1-1; D unclear. The CDR3 has 13 residues. The germline V and J ends were trimmed by 6 bases and 1 base, with 9 bases remaining between them. This chain's CDR3 is CASRETGNTEAFF. In DNA form, the CDR3 reads TGTGCCAGCAGAGAGACGGGGAACACTGAAGCTTTCTTT.

This clonotype was detected a few times. The V call is TRBV24-1, the J call TRBJ2-3; weak D call: TRBD2 (5 bases). Germline V gene lookup returns CDR1 KGHDR and CDR2 SFDVKD. The ends were cut back, 8 bases at V and 2 bases at J, with 10 bases in the middle. The CDR3 loop spans 13 amino acids. This CDR3 reads CATTGSATDTQYF. In DNA, the CDR3 is TGTGCCACCACGGGGTCAGCCACAGATACGCAGTATTTT.

The chain uses TRBV2 and TRBJ2-2; D gene unclear. The CDR3 consists of 13 residues. Germline assignment: CDR1 SNHLY and CDR2 FYNNEI. The ends were cut back, 8 bases at V and 7 bases at J, with 14 bases in the middle. CDR3 coding DNA: TGTGCCAGCCGGCGGATTCAAAACGGGGAGCTGTTTTTT. Protein product: CASRRIQNGELFF.

The gene calls are TRBV2 and TRBJ2-3; 8 nucleotides match TRBD2. Losses at the gene ends were 7 bases for V and 6 bases for J; bases not matched to a gene: 15. Germline lookup yields CDR1 SNHLY and CDR2 FYNNEI. The CDR3 runs 16 residues. CDR3 sequence reads: CASTPGGQAYPDTQYF. CDR3 DNA: TGTGCCAGCACCCCGGGAGGGCAGGCCTACCCGGATACGCAGTATTTT.